This TCR beta chain emerged from a study of Tregs in tolerant kidney transplant recipients (dated by TCRdb to the late 2010s). Looking at the study overall: TCRbeta sequencing was used in the study to identify donor-specific regulatory T cells before combined kidney and bone marrow transplantation, and the identified cells were then tracked after transplant. TCRbeta repertoire sequencing was used in 3 healthy controls to compare several methods for expanding Tregs specific for an allogeneic donor.

The research as a whole found: Biological reproducibility was not examined directly, but technical replication error appeared to be minimal. The study was limited by small patient numbers, and the findings need validation in larger populations and under other immunosuppression protocols. The most biologically relevant and donor-specific TCRbeta repertoire appeared to be identified by expanding Tregs with activated donor B cells.

For TCRbeta CDR3 sequencing, genomic DNA was extracted from sorted cells using the QIAGEN DNeasy Blood and Tissue Kit. High-throughput TCRbeta CDR3 sequencing, including PCR amplification with bias correction and internal controls, was performed commercially through immunoSEQ. In the original analysis: A unique productive TCRbeta sequence was defined by the CDR3 nucleotide sequence when primers matched, and otherwise by the CDR3 amino acid sequence together with the Vbeta and Jbeta genes. To correct sorting error, sequences shared between sorted populations at a frequency ratio of 2:1 or less were removed; the rest were assigned to the higher population. Sequences were defined as donor-reactive when expanded at least 5-fold in CFSE-low cells versus unstimulated cells and present at a frequency of at least 0.01% in CFSE-low cells. Repertoire divergence was quantified by Jensen-Shannon divergence calculated from the top 100 TCRbeta sequences ranked by frequency. For any sample with multiple sequencing runs, sorting error was corrected in each run separately before the runs were pooled. Held by TCRdb, this immuneACCESS table contains in-frame sequences only and omits some clones. Under half of the omission traces to an unresolved V gene where checked; the cause of the rest is unknown. Clonal size and the V and J genes are those of that table, whereas D and trimming came from the DNA. This sample comprises about 240,000 clones, about 80% of them detected only once. The biggest ten clones account for around 0.64% of the sample.

Unstimulated Tregs (CD4+CD25+CD127-), CD4+ non-Tregs (CD4+CD25-), CD4 and CD8 cells were FACS-sorted from thawed PBMCs. Blood from healthy controls was obtained either as purchased buffy coats or from healthy volunteers. Healthy control blood was separated into PBMCs by Ficoll density gradient and cryopreserved, and patient PBMCs were collected both before and after transplant. To note about this clone: It lacks a known antigen. The input lacks base qualities; no much larger clone sits a single base away. This same CDR3 is encoded by further DNA sequences in the sample.

Inclusive of the bounding cysteine and phenylalanine, the CDR3 is 13 residues long. The retained sequence is limited to the CDR3, 39 bases, with the frame set at the first base. V is trimmed back by 9 bases and J by 7 bases, and the junction contains 9 bases that no gene match accounts for. The germline V gene (reference sequence) sets CDR1 to LNHDA and CDR2 to SQIVND. The sequence came from a human donor in good health. The sequenced material came from CD4+ T cells from blood. Recombination joined TRBV19 with TRBJ1-2; 9 middle bases align to TRBD1. This receptor has the CDR3 CASRPQGAGGYTF. The nucleotide sequence reads as follows: TGTGCCAGCAGGCCACAGGGGGCTGGTGGCTACACCTTC. The full variable domain, completed from the reference TRBV19 and TRBJ1-2 proteins outside the CDR3, reads DGGITQSPKYLFRKEGQNVTLSCEQNLNHDAMYWYRQDPGQGLRLIYYSQIVNDFQKGDIAEGYSVSREKKESFPLTVTSAQKNPTAFYLCASRPQGAGGYTFGSGTRLTVV.